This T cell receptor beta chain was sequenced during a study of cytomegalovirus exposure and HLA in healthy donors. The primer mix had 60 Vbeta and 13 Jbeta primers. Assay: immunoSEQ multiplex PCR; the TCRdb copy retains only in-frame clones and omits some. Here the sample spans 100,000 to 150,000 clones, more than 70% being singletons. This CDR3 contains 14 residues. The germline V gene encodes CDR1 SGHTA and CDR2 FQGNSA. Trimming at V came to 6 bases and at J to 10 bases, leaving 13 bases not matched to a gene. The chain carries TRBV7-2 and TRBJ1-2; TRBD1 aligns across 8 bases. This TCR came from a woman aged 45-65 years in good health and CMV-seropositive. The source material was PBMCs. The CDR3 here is CASRRNRGSLPYTF. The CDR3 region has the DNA TGTGCCAGCAGGCGGAACAGGGGGTCATTACCCTACACCTTC. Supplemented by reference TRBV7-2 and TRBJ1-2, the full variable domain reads GAGVSQSPSNKVTEKGKDVELRCDPISGHTALYWYRQSLGQGLEFLIYFQGNSAPDKSGLPSDRFSAERTGGSVSTLTIQRTQQEDSAVYLCASRRNRGSLPYTFGSGTRLTVV.